These 25 T cell receptor beta chains originate from one sample sequenced in a study of beta chain features in type 1 diabetes. Every bit of the isolated RNA underwent reverse transcription, so sequencing read expressed TCRB transcripts. Only in-frame clones appear in the TCRdb table, and some are missing; sequencing was by immunoSEQ multiplex PCR. This sample has around 500,000 clones, with about an eighth found just once. Sequencing was performed on naive CD4+ T cells from blood. Receptors were obtained from a woman aged 18-29 years in good health.

The chain joins TRBV5-1 to TRBJ2-1; 12 bases map to TRBD2. This CDR3 spans 17 amino acids. V shed 0 bases, J shed 8 bases, and the junction held 9 bases outside the gene matches. Per the germline V gene, CDR1 is SGHRS and CDR2 is YFSETQ. The CDR3 DNA reads as TGCGCCAGCAGCTTGGGACTAGCGGGAGTATCAGGGGATGAGCAGTTCTTC. It translates to CASSLGLAGVSGDEQFF.

In its sample, this clone was seen a few times. This chain links TRBV5-1 with TRBJ2-3, with D possibly matching TRBD2 (5 bases). V gave up 3 bases and J gave up 5 bases, with 7 bases separating them. In germline, CDR1 is SGHRS, CDR2 YFSETQ. The CDR3 contains 12 residues. The CDR3 reads CASSSTRDTQYF. CDR3 nucleotide sequence: TGCGCCAGCAGCTCTACTAGAGATACGCAGTATTTT. Supplemented by reference TRBV5-1 and TRBJ2-3, the full variable domain reads KAGVTQTPRYLIKTRGQQVTLSCSPISGHRSVSWYQQTPGQGLQFLFEYFSETQRNKGNFPGRFSGRQFSNSRSEMNVSTLELGDSALYLCASSSTRDTQYFGPGTRLTVL.

J is TRBJ1-6 and V is TRBV29-1; 10 nucleotides agree with TRBD1. J was trimmed by 5 bases and V by 5 bases; bases with no gene match: 3. The CDR3 covers 14 residues. The germline V gene encodes CDR1 SQVTM and CDR2 ANQGSEA. CDR3 sequence: CSVRQGANNSPLHF. Here the CDR3 DNA reads TGCAGCGTTAGACAGGGGGCAAATAATTCACCCCTCCACTTT.

This rearrangement joins TRBV5-6 to TRBJ2-1; D is unclear. This CDR3 contains 15 residues. V lost 5 bases to trimming and J lost 5 bases, with 17 bases between them. In germline, CDR1 is SGHDT, CDR2 YYEEEE. The CDR3, as DNA: TGTGCCAGCAGTCTCTTGAACACCCAACACAATGAGCAGTTCTTC. Translated: CASSLLNTQHNEQFF.

This clone was counted between two and nine times. V usage is TRBV10-3 and J usage is TRBJ1-1; D is undetermined. Deletions cut 3 bases from V and 0 bases from J, with 8 bases between. Germline loops: CDR1 ENHRY, CDR2 SYGVKD. The CDR3 has 14 residues. CDR3 sequence (DNA): TGTGCCATCAGTGACCTAGGGTTGAACACTGAAGCTTTCTTT. Its translation is CAISDLGLNTEAFF.

This clone has only a few counts. This same CDR3 is encoded by further DNA sequences in the sample. This sequence joins TRBV7-2 and TRBJ2-7; 10 bases map to TRBD1. V was pared by 6 bases and J by 3 bases, with 2 bases of the junction left unmatched. Germline CDR1 reads SGHTA; CDR2 reads FQGNSA. This CDR3 contains 13 residues. Here the CDR3 reads CASSWDRGYEQYF. The CDR3, as DNA: TGTGCCAGCAGTTGGGACAGGGGCTACGAGCAGTACTTC.

This clone was picked up a small number of times. This chain links TRBV10-3 with TRBJ2-4, with TRBD2 as a possible D gene (6 bases). V shed 8 bases and J shed 10 bases, with 18 bases lying between them. Germline values: CDR1 ENHRY, CDR2 SYGVKD. This CDR3 is built from 13 residues. CDR3 bases: TGTGCCATCGGGACGGGGGAGGCGGAAATTCAGTACTTC. Protein product: CAIGTGEAEIQYF.

V usage is TRBV29-1 and J usage is TRBJ1-1; TRBD1 might be the D (5 bases). V lost 4 bases and J 4 bases, leaving 13 bases between the germline ends. The CDR3 loop spans 13 amino acids. CDR1 is SQVTM, CDR2 ANQGSEA, per germline. CDR3 bases: TGCAGCGTTGGGTCAGGGTACCCCACTGAAGCTTTCTTT. Amino acid sequence: CSVGSGYPTEAFF.

J is TRBJ2-3 and V is TRBV19; perhaps TRBD2 as D (5 bases). The germline V gene encodes CDR1 LNHDA and CDR2 SQIVND (reference sequence). Trimming pared 4 bases from V and 0 bases from J, leaving 8 bases between. The CDR3 is 14 amino acids. The CDR3 here is CASSSRGSTDTQYF. The CDR3 DNA reads as TGTGCCAGTAGTAGTCGGGGTAGCACAGATACGCAGTATTTT.

The gene calls are TRBV5-4 and TRBJ1-2; TRBD1 is a possible D gene (6 bases). The V gene's germline CDR1 is SGHNT and CDR2 YYREEE (reference sequence). The CDR3 sequence is 13 residues long. Trimming removed 2 bases from V and 6 bases from J, with 11 bases in between. CDR3 in amino acids: CASSFSGEDGYTF. In nucleotides, the CDR3 is TGTGCCAGCAGCTTTTCAGGGGAGGATGGCTACACCTTC.

V gene TRBV9 combines with J gene TRBJ2-1; no reliable D call. CDR3 size: 14 residues. In germline, CDR1 is SGDLS, CDR2 YYNGEE. The germline V and J ends were trimmed by 3 bases and 4 bases, with 11 bases remaining between them. The CDR3 sequence: CASSARSAYNEQFF. DNA for the CDR3: TGTGCCAGCAGCGCGCGCAGCGCGTACAATGAGCAGTTCTTC. Drawing the rest from reference TRBV9 and TRBJ2-1, the complete variable domain is DSGVTQTPKHLITATGQRVTLRCSPRSGDLSVYWYQQSLDQGLQFLIQYYNGEERAKGNILERFSAQQFPDLHSELNLSSLELGDSALYFCASSARSAYNEQFFGPGTRLTVL.

This clone was seen a handful of times. The chain combines TRBV7-2 with TRBJ2-5, with 7 bases aligning to TRBD2. The ends lost 0 bases at V and 5 bases at J; junction bases unmatched: 6. The CDR3 consists of 15 residues. Germline assignment: CDR1 SGHTA and CDR2 FQGNSA. CDR3 sequence: CASSLASTAGETQYF. In DNA form, the CDR3 reads TGTGCCAGCAGCTTAGCCTCCACAGCGGGGGAGACCCAGTACTTC.

This clone was detected a few times. The chain uses TRBV2 and TRBJ2-1, with 9 positions matching TRBD2. CDR1 and CDR2 from the germline V gene are SNHLY and FYNNEI. Trimming at V came to 3 bases and at J to 4 bases, leaving 4 bases not matched to a gene. CDR3 size: 15 residues. The CDR3, as DNA: TGTGCCAGCAGTGACGAGCGGGGGGTTTACAATGAGCAGTTCTTC. It is translated as CASSDERGVYNEQFF.

The chain carries TRBV9 and TRBJ2-5; D possibly matches TRBD1 or TRBD2 (5 bases each). V lost 3 bases and J 4 bases, leaving 13 bases between the germline ends. Germline V gene data show CDR1 as SGDLS and CDR2 as YYNGEE. This CDR3 spans 14 amino acids. The CDR3 DNA follows: TGTGCCAGCAGCGGACCGGGACGGGTAGAGACCCAGTACTTC. It encodes CASSGPGRVETQYF.

This clone appeared a few times. The chain is built from TRBV7-9 and TRBJ2-5; TRBD1 agrees at 9 bases. This CDR3 contains 15 residues. Losses at the gene ends were 3 bases for V and 0 bases for J; bases not matched to a gene: 2. In germline, CDR1 is SEHNR, CDR2 FQNEAQ (reference sequence). The CDR3 nucleotides read TGTGCCAGCAGCTTGGGACAGGGTGACCAAGAGACCCAGTACTTC. Protein: CASSLGQGDQETQYF.

V usage is TRBV6-5 and J usage is TRBJ2-7; D gene ambiguous. The CDR3 has 14 amino acids. With 8 bases removed from V and 6 bases from J, the gap between germline ends came to 20 bases. CDR1 MNHEY and CDR2 SVGAGI come from the germline V gene. CDR3 protein: CASASLTTRSEQYV. DNA for the CDR3: TGTGCCAGCGCATCCCTAACGACAAGGTCCGAGCAGTACGTC.

In this sample, this clone turned up a few times. The chain joins TRBV4-1 to TRBJ2-1; 7 bases fit TRBD1. The CDR3 length is 16 residues. J was trimmed by 9 bases and V by 0 bases; bases with no gene match: 11. The germline V gene encodes CDR1 MGHRA and CDR2 YSYEKL. CDR3 in amino acids: CASSQEGGRWFGEQFF. DNA for the CDR3: TGCGCCAGCAGCCAAGAAGGGGGCAGATGGTTTGGTGAGCAGTTCTTC.

The rearrangement links TRBV7-9 to TRBJ2-7; 7 bases line up with TRBD1. The germline V gene encodes CDR1 SEHNR and CDR2 FQNEAQ (reference sequence). CDR3 length: 15 amino acids. Trimming cost V 6 bases and J 2 bases; bases outside gene matches: 10. The CDR3 nucleotides are TGTGCCAGCAGTCCGGGACAGAAAACACCCTACGAGCAGTACGTC. This gives the protein CASSPGQKTPYEQYV.

The J gene is TRBJ2-5, the V gene TRBV15; 10 nucleotides align to TRBD1. The germline V gene has CDR1 LNHNV and CDR2 YYDKDF (reference sequence). With 3 bases clipped from V and 3 bases from J, the junction kept 7 bases outside the gene matches. The CDR3 spans 16 residues. The CDR3 DNA is TGTGCCACCAGCAGGCCCGGGACAGGGGAAAAAGAGACCCAGTACTTC. This sequence encodes CATSRPGTGEKETQYF.

This chain links TRBV2 with TRBJ2-4, with D possibly being TRBD2 (6 bases). The V gene's germline CDR1 is SNHLY and CDR2 FYNNEI. Deletions cut 4 bases from V and 9 bases from J, with 7 bases between. This CDR3 is 11 amino acids long. The CDR3 is CASSGGGIQYF. The CDR3 DNA follows: TGTGCCAGCAGTGGGGGAGGCATTCAGTACTTC.

The rearrangement links TRBV7-2 to TRBJ2-5; tentatively, D is TRBD1 or TRBD2 (5 bases each). Germline lookup yields CDR1 SGHTA and CDR2 FQGNSA. This CDR3 comprises 14 residues. V was cut by 5 bases and J by 10 bases, with 20 bases left in between. CDR3 region: CASSPGSPTSGQYF. The CDR3 DNA reads TGTGCCAGCAGCCCAGGGAGTCCTACGTCCGGCCAGTACTTC.

Notes on this clone: This sample includes further DNA sequences coding for the same CDR3. The chain recombines TRBV15 with TRBJ2-3; D is tentatively TRBD1 or TRBD2 (5 bases each). This CDR3 contains 13 residues. V was pared by 1 base and J by 3 bases, with 5 bases between. Germline loops: CDR1 LNHNV, CDR2 YYDKDF (reference sequence). CDR3 coding DNA: TGTGCCACCAGCAGAGGGGGGACAGATACGCAGTATTTT. It is translated as CATSRGGTDTQYF.

The rearrangement joins TRBV9 to TRBJ1-3; D is possibly TRBD1 (5 bases). This CDR3 has 18 residues. Germline V CDR1 and CDR2: SGDLS, YYNGEE. V was clipped by 0 bases and J by 0 bases, with 16 bases between them. This CDR3 is CASSVDGMVGASGNTIYF. The CDR3 region has the DNA TGTGCCAGCAGCGTAGATGGGATGGTAGGGGCCTCTGGAAACACCATATATTTT.

J is TRBJ1-2 and V is TRBV18, with D possibly matching TRBD1 (6 bases). V was shortened by 3 bases and J by 4 bases, with 12 bases between the two germline ends. The CDR3 loop spans 14 amino acids. Germline-derived CDR1 and CDR2 are KGHSH and LQKENI. The CDR3 bases are TGTGCCAGCTCACCTGGGGACAATCCCTATGGCTACACCTTC. Its protein is CASSPGDNPYGYTF.

This chain links TRBV9 with TRBJ2-3, with 9 bases fitting TRBD1. Per germline, CDR1 SGDLS and CDR2 YYNGEE. CDR3 size: 16 residues. The V segment lost 4 bases and the J segment 8 bases; nucleotides outside the gene matches: 14. The CDR3 here is CASSPRTGAARGTQYF. CDR3 DNA: TGTGCCAGCAGCCCTAGGACAGGGGCCGCCCGGGGTACGCAGTATTTT.